This T cell receptor beta chain derives from a study of blood T cell repertoires in COVID-19. Whole-study context: The United States, Italy and Spain provided the acute and convalescent COVID-19 samples.

Across fewer than 25 US areas, participants ranged in age from about 18 to 100 years. Cohorts were determined from participant-reported clinical history. This CDR3 spans 11 amino acids. Germline V lookup: CDR1 SNHLY, CDR2 FYNNEI. The V and J ends lost 8 bases and 5 bases respectively, with 10 bases between them. As processed by the authors: Amplifying reference gene primers gave estimates of nucleated cell counts. Clones were read by immunoSEQ multiplex PCR, and TCRdb kept only the in-frame ones, dropping some. The V and J calls and the clone size are those of that table, but D and trimming were determined from the DNA. This table has under 500,000 clones, about 90% appearing once.

Material for sequencing was PBMCs or T cells enriched from blood (not recorded which). The sequence was obtained from a woman between 18 and 30 years old with acute COVID-19. The V and J genes are TRBV2 and TRBJ2-7; TRBD2 is a possible D gene (5 bases). The CDR3 loop reads CASQPGNEQYF. Here the CDR3 DNA reads TGTGCCAGCCAGCCCGGGAACGAGCAGTACTTC.